A single sample gave rise to the 6 T cell receptor beta chains below, sequenced in a study of T cell responses to AZD1222 COVID-19 vaccine. Using immunoSEQ multiplex PCR, the repertoire was profiled, and TCRdb retains in-frame clones only, with some absent. The sample carries some 88,000 clones, approximately 90% recorded once. The sample consisted of peripheral blood, taken 28 days after the second AZD1222 dose. The source is an adult who received the AZD1222 COVID-19 vaccine.

The chain is built from TRBV12-3 or TRBV12-4 and TRBJ2-5; D gene unclear. The CDR3 has 11 amino acids. Trimming took off 5 bases at V and 5 bases at J, with 6 bases between the two ends. DNA of the CDR3: TGTGCCAGCAGTCTACAGGAGACCCAGTACTTC. Amino acid sequence: CASSLQETQYF.

The chain joins TRBV29-1 to TRBJ2-7; TRBD1 aligns across 8 bases. Germline-derived CDR1 and CDR2 are SQVTM and ANQGSEA. The V segment lost 2 bases and the J segment 4 bases; nucleotides outside the gene matches: 10. The CDR3 has 15 amino acids. This chain's CDR3 is CSVERSGQGLYEQYF. As DNA, the CDR3 is TGCAGCGTTGAACGCTCCGGACAGGGTCTGTACGAGCAGTACTTC.

The chain uses TRBV30 and TRBJ1-2; perhaps TRBD1 as D (6 bases). Germline CDR1 is GTSNPN and CDR2 is SVGIG (reference sequence). The germline V and J ends were trimmed by 5 bases and 2 bases, with 12 bases remaining between them. CDR3 length: 13 residues. The chain's CDR3 is CAWWTEGNYGYTF. In DNA form, the CDR3 reads TGTGCCTGGTGGACAGAGGGAAACTATGGCTACACCTTC.

Only a few counts were recorded for this clone. The rearrangement uses TRBV28 and TRBJ2-6; D is possibly TRBD1 (5 bases). The V end lost 7 bases, the J end lost 4 bases, and 20 bases lay between the germline ends. The CDR3 length is 17 residues. CDR1 and CDR2 (germline): MDHEN, SYDVKM. The CDR3 DNA follows: TGTGCCAGCAATTCCCAGGGTTTTGAATCCGGGGCCAACGTCCTGACTTTC. It codes for CASNSQGFESGANVLTF.

This chain's CDR3 is CASSIQGSYEQYF. The DNA of the CDR3 is TGTGCCAGTAGTATACAGGGATCCTACGAGCAGTACTTC. The V call is TRBV19, the J call TRBJ2-7, with D possibly being TRBD1 (5 bases). Trimming removed 2 bases at V and 1 base at J, with 6 bases between. CDR1 LNHDA and CDR2 SQIVND come from the germline V gene (reference sequence). This CDR3 region has 13 residues.

The chain carries TRBV19 and TRBJ1-1, with D perhaps TRBD1 (5 bases). The CDR3 extends over 16 amino acids. Germline V CDR1 and CDR2: LNHDA, SQIVND (reference sequence). The germline V and J ends were trimmed by 1 base and 4 bases, with 16 bases remaining between them. The CDR3 region has the DNA TGTGCCAGTAGTATAGGTGGGTCCAGGGCGCTCACTGAAGCTTTCTTT. Residues: CASSIGGSRALTEAFF.